This T cell receptor (beta chain) was identified during a study of shared clonotypes between healthy human individuals. Method: immunoSEQ multiplex PCR; TCRdb's copy keeps in-frame clones and lacks some. The sample yields approximately 1,500,000 clones, roughly 96% seen once. Deletions cut 6 bases from V and 4 bases from J, with 12 bases between. Germline V gene data show CDR1 as MDHEN and CDR2 as SYDVKM. The CDR3 has 13 amino acids. The TCR originated in a man aged 25 to 40 in good health. The chain uses TRBV28 and TRBJ1-2; D unclear. The sequencing input was naive CD4+ T cells sorted from blood. Specified subset: CD45RA+ positively selected. The CDR3 is CASSEAGSYGYTF. The CDR3 DNA is TGTGCCAGCAGCGAAGCCGGGTCCTATGGCTACACCTTC.